The clone carrying this T cell receptor beta chain was seen only a few times. The antigen is undetermined. The data were obtained in a study of early T cells in non-severe SARS-CoV-2 infection. Whole-study context: The sequenced material was bulk RNA from unsorted whole blood, and its chains were unpaired.

Study findings and constraints: Database matching using VDJdb favored anti-spike CD8 responses, with private and CD4 specificities left missing.

The TCR library protocol was used to attach unique molecular identifiers. These identifiers were attached to individual cDNA molecules. A single record per CDR3 protein comes from TCRdb applying MiXCR to the 5' RACE reads. The sample lists some 64,000 distinct CDR3 sequences; roughly a sixth were seen once. The sequence came from an adult who was a healthcare worker with PCR-confirmed SARS-CoV-2 infection or an uninfected control (not recorded which). Sequenced material: whole blood, taken at baseline.

The CDR3: CASSLGGSGGEQYF. CDR3 bases: TGTGCCAGCAGTTTAGGGGGGAGCGGCGGCGAGCAGTACTTC. The chain uses TRBV12-3 or TRBV12-4 and TRBJ2-7, with D perhaps given as TRBD1 or TRBD2 (5 bases each). Trimming stripped 1 base from V and 6 bases from J, with 13 bases between. CDR3 length: 14 residues.